Below are 31 T cell receptor beta chains sequenced from a single sample in a study of human T cells and chemical hapten exposure. TCRdb re-called the RACE reads with MiXCR, one entry per CDR3 protein. The table shows 100,000 or so distinct CDR3 sequences, with less than 40% occurring only once. Time point described: patch test 3, about 24 weeks after DPC sensitization. Treatment of the sample: therapeutic diphenylcyclopropenone sensitization with weekly scalp DPC. The sample was whole blood, taken in connection with sensitization to the hapten diphenylcyclopropenone (DPC). The receptors stem from a man aged 35 to 55 with alopecia areata. Some clones in this sample may be carry-over from other donors' samples.

The genes are TRBV20-1 and TRBJ1-4, with D possibly TRBD1 on 6 matching bases. V shed 4 bases and J shed 5 bases, with 11 bases lying between them. The V gene's germline CDR1 is DFQATT and CDR2 SNEGSKA (reference sequence). The CDR3 loop spans 13 amino acids. CDR3 sequence reads: CSAKDRPNEKLFF. The CDR3 DNA sequence: TGCAGTGCTAAGGACAGACCGAATGAAAAACTGTTTTTT.

V gene TRBV5-6 combines with J gene TRBJ1-4; tentatively, D is TRBD1 (5 bases). Germline values: CDR1 SGHDT, CDR2 YYEEEE. This CDR3 has 16 residues. V lost 0 bases and J lost 12, with 21 bases in between. CDR3 protein: CASSLGWRGHHPQLFF. The CDR3 nucleotides are TGTGCCAGCAGCTTGGGGTGGAGGGGCCACCATCCCCAACTGTTTTTT. Variable domain in full (rest from reference TRBV5-6 and TRBJ1-4): DAGVTQSPTHLIKTRGQQVTLRCSPKSGHDTVSWYQQALGQGPQFIFQYYEEEERQRGNFPDRFSGHQFPNYSSELNVNALLLGDSALYLCASSLGWRGHHPQLFFGSGTQLSVL.

Here the CDR3 DNA reads TGTGCCAGCAGCGTAAGGGCAACCACGCGAGAGACCCAGTACTTC. Translated, it gives CASSVRATTRETQYF. This chain links TRBV9 with TRBJ2-5; D unresolved. CDR3 length: 15 amino acids. Trimming cost V 1 base and J 4 bases, with 14 bases left between them. The germline CDR1 and CDR2 sequences are SGDLS and YYNGEE.

The rearrangement links TRBV11-2 to TRBJ2-7; D remains ambiguous. The CDR3 is 14 amino acids. CDR1 SGHAT and CDR2 FQNNGV come from the germline V gene. V shed 5 bases and J shed 1 base, with 12 bases lying between them. The CDR3 DNA sequence: TGTGCCAGCAGCATCCTCAGTATATCCTACGAGCAGTACTTC. It translates to CASSILSISYEQYF. The variable domain in full, with the rest retrieved from reference TRBV11-2 and TRBJ2-7, is EAGVAQSPRYKIIEKRQSVAFWCNPISGHATLYWYQQILGQGPKLLIQFQNNGVVDDSQLPKDRFSAERLKGVDSTLKIQPAKLEDSAVYLCASSILSISYEQYFGPGTRLTVT.

This clonotype was seen more than once but under ten times. The chain employs TRBV6-2 or TRBV6-3 and TRBJ2-5; the D gene is possibly TRBD2 (6 bases). Germline V gives CDR1 MNHEY, CDR2 SVGEGT. Between the trimmed V and J ends, which lost 5 bases and 9 bases, there was a span of 13 bases. The CDR3 contains 12 residues. The CDR3 spells CASSTSRRAQYF. In DNA, the CDR3 is TGTGCCAGCAGTACGTCCCGGAGGGCCCAGTACTTC.

This clonotype has only a few counts. V is TRBV20-1 and J is TRBJ2-3, with D perhaps matching TRBD1 or TRBD2 (5 bases each). The ends were cut back, 5 bases at V and 10 bases at J, with 13 bases in the middle. The CDR3 is made up of 11 amino acids. CDR1 is DFQATT, CDR2 SNEGSKA, per germline (reference sequence). CDR3 in amino acids: CSAARGTAQYF. The CDR3 DNA reads TGCAGTGCTGCACGAGGGACCGCGCAGTATTTT.

The chain joins TRBV29-1 to TRBJ2-5; D possibly corresponds to TRBD2 (5 bases). CDR1 is SQVTM and CDR2 is ANQGSEA in the germline V gene. The CDR3 spans 11 residues. V lost 4 bases, J lost 3 bases, and 6 bases lay in between. For the CDR3, the DNA is TGCAGCGTTGCGGAGGAAGAGACCCAGTACTTC. Residues: CSVAEEETQYF.

This clonotype was picked up a small number of times. This sequence joins TRBV3-1 and TRBJ2-5; 9 bases match TRBD2. CDR3 length: 16 residues. Looked up from germline, CDR1 is LGHDT and CDR2 is YNNKEL (reference sequence). V trimming: 1 base; J trimming: 4 bases; junction bases outside the gene matches: 7. The CDR3 sequence: CASSQGLGLAGETQYF. The CDR3, as DNA: TGTGCCAGCAGCCAAGGATTGGGACTAGCTGGAGAGACCCAGTACTTC.

This clonotype was observed a few times. This chain links TRBV7-2 with TRBJ2-1; TRBD1 matches at 8 bases. The CDR3 extends over 17 amino acids. The germline V gene encodes CDR1 SGHTA and CDR2 FQGNSA. Trimming cost V 1 base and J 6 bases; bases outside gene matches: 11. The CDR3 sequence: CASSLDWPRGQGNEQFF. The CDR3 DNA is TGTGCCAGCAGCTTAGATTGGCCCCGAGGACAGGGCAATGAGCAGTTCTTC.

This clonotype was observed a few times. The chain carries TRBV7-2 and TRBJ2-1; D is uncertain. With 2 bases removed from V and 15 bases from J, the gap between germline ends came to 14 bases. CDR3 length equals 12 residues. The germline V gene encodes CDR1 SGHTA and CDR2 FQGNSA. The DNA for the CDR3 is TGTGCCAGCAGCTTAAAGGGCCCCGACGGGTTCTTC. This gives the protein CASSLKGPDGFF.

The rearrangement joins TRBV15 to TRBJ1-5; possibly TRBD1 for D (5 bases). Germline lookup yields CDR1 LNHNV and CDR2 YYDKDF (reference sequence). This CDR3 contains 18 residues. V was pared by 0 bases and J by 2 bases, with 17 bases between. CDR3 residues: CATSRDEWGMGGNQPQHF. DNA of the CDR3: TGTGCCACCAGCAGAGATGAGTGGGGTATGGGGGGCAATCAGCCCCAGCATTTT.

The rearrangement links TRBV7-2 to TRBJ2-5; 9 nucleotides align to TRBD2. The germline gives CDR1 SGHTA, CDR2 FQGNSA. The CDR3 consists of 17 residues. V lost 4 bases, J lost 4 bases, and 13 bases stayed unmatched. DNA for the CDR3: TGTGCCAGCAGCTCCACGACGGGACTAGCTCTAGGAGAGACCCAGTACTTC. Amino acid sequence: CASSSTTGLALGETQYF.

This clonotype has more than one count but fewer than ten. The rearrangement links TRBV28 to TRBJ2-3; the match to TRBD1 covers 7 bases. There are 15 residues in the CDR3. With V trimmed by 5 bases and J by 3 bases, 8 bases remained unmatched. Germline CDR1 is MDHEN and CDR2 is SYDVKM. CDR3 sequence (DNA): TGTGCCAGCAGTCCCCGACAGGGAAGTACAGATACGCAGTATTTT. Protein sequence: CASSPRQGSTDTQYF.

The chain carries TRBV20-1 and TRBJ2-6; the D gene is possibly TRBD1 (5 bases). V lost 1 base and J lost 1, with 8 bases in between. The germline CDR1 and CDR2 sequences are DFQATT and SNEGSKA (reference sequence). There are 15 residues in the CDR3. CDR3 nucleotides: TGCAGTGCTAGAGGGGGCGGATCTGGGGCCAACGTCCTGACTTTC. It is translated as CSARGGGSGANVLTF.

The rearrangement uses TRBV9 and TRBJ2-1, with D unresolved. Germline assignment: CDR1 SGDLS and CDR2 YYNGEE. V lost 3 bases and J lost 0, with 13 bases in between. This CDR3 region has 16 residues. The CDR3 DNA sequence: TGTGCCAGCAGCGCAATTGGGGATAGCTCCTACAATGAGCAGTTCTTC. Protein product: CASSAIGDSSYNEQFF.

This clonotype has just a few counts. The CDR3 DNA is TGTGCCAGCAGACCAGAGCGGGAGCACACAGATACGCAGTATTTT. Its protein product is CASRPEREHTDTQYF. The chain links TRBV6-6 to TRBJ2-3; 8 nucleotides agree with TRBD2. The CDR3 loop spans 15 amino acids. The V segment lost 6 bases and the J segment 2 bases; nucleotides outside the gene matches: 7. Germline assignment: CDR1 MNHNY and CDR2 SVGAGI (reference sequence).

This clonotype has more than one count but fewer than ten. J is TRBJ2-2 and V is TRBV6-5, with TRBD2 matching over 12 bases. V trimming: 6 bases; J trimming: 5 bases; junction bases outside the gene matches: 10. This CDR3 comprises 17 residues. In germline, CDR1 is MNHEY, CDR2 SVGAGI. CDR3 sequence (DNA): TGTGCCAGCAGCAGACCCAGACTAGCGGGAGTAACCGGGGAGCTGTTTTTT. It codes for CASSRPRLAGVTGELFF.

The rearrangement joins TRBV7-2 to TRBJ2-3; 7 bases are a match to TRBD2. Trimming took 6 bases from V and 0 from J; bases not matched to a gene: 9. The germline gives CDR1 SGHTA, CDR2 FQGNSA. CDR3 size: 16 residues. The CDR3 here is CASRGGSISSTDTQYF. Here the CDR3 DNA reads TGTGCCAGCAGAGGCGGGAGCATATCTAGCACAGATACGCAGTATTTT.

The V gene is TRBV11-3, the J gene TRBJ2-3, with TRBD1 matching 10 bases. J was trimmed by 4 bases and V by 7 bases; bases with no gene match: 2. Germline CDR1 is SGHNT and CDR2 is YENEEA. The CDR3 extends over 13 amino acids. The CDR3 DNA is TGTGCCAGCATGGGACAGGGGTCAGATACGCAGTATTTT. Its translation: CASMGQGSDTQYF.

The chain has TRBV11-3 and TRBJ2-2; no clear D. The V gene's germline CDR1 is SGHNT and CDR2 YENEEA. The V end was cut by 5 bases, the J end by 3 bases, with 13 bases between. The CDR3 extends over 15 amino acids. CDR3 sequence (DNA): TGTGCCAGCAGCCCCTCCCGCGGAGACACCGGGGAGCTGTTTTTT. This codes for CASSPSRGDTGELFF.

V usage is TRBV7-9 and J usage is TRBJ2-4, with a weak D call TRBD2 (5 bases). The CDR3 runs to 13 residues. Germline-derived CDR1 and CDR2 are SEHNR and FQNEAQ (reference sequence). V was shortened by 0 bases and J by 7 bases, with 7 bases between the two germline ends. This CDR3 is CASSLAGENIQYF. The CDR3 region has the DNA TGTGCCAGCAGCTTAGCGGGAGAGAACATTCAGTACTTC.

This clonotype was counted between two and nine times. The rearrangement uses TRBV6-5 and TRBJ2-3, with TRBD1 as a possible D gene (6 bases). From germline, CDR1 is MNHEY and CDR2 SVGAGI. V lost 9 bases and J 2 bases, leaving 12 bases between the germline ends. The CDR3 loop spans 13 amino acids. The CDR3 loop is CASTGQNTDTQYF. For the CDR3, the DNA is TGTGCCAGTACAGGGCAAAACACAGATACGCAGTATTTT.

The chain uses TRBV6-2 or TRBV6-3 and TRBJ2-7; D ambiguous. V lost 10 bases and J 2 bases, leaving 18 bases between the germline ends. The CDR3 totals 14 residues. Germline V gene data show CDR1 as MNHEY and CDR2 as SVGEGT. The CDR3 is CATEVEKSAYEQYF. CDR3 coding DNA: TGTGCCACCGAGGTGGAGAAATCGGCCTACGAGCAGTACTTC.

The V gene is TRBV27, the J gene TRBJ2-3; TRBD1 matches at 7 bases. The length of the CDR3 is 15 residues. Germline trimming cut 4 bases from V and 6 bases from J; bases unmatched to any gene: 10. From germline, CDR1 is MNHEY and CDR2 SMNVEV (reference sequence). As DNA, the CDR3 is TGTGCCAGCAGTTCAAAGACAGGGAATTCGGATACGCAGTATTTT. Translation: CASSSKTGNSDTQYF.

The chain recombines TRBV15 with TRBJ2-3; 11 positions match TRBD2. CDR1 and CDR2 from the germline V gene are LNHNV and YYDKDF (reference sequence). Trimming cost V 0 bases and J 3 bases; bases outside gene matches: 11. CDR3 size: 19 residues. CDR3 nucleotides: TGTGCCACCAGCAGAGACCCCTTGGTGGCTAGCGGGAGGACAGATACGCAGTATTTT. It is translated as CATSRDPLVASGRTDTQYF.

This clonotype occurred a few times. V usage is TRBV9 and J usage is TRBJ2-7; TRBD2 agrees at 13 bases. The V gene's germline CDR1 is SGDLS and CDR2 YYNGEE. CDR3 length: 15 amino acids. J gave up 2 bases and V 3 bases, and 2 bases lay outside the gene matches. Written as DNA, the CDR3 is TGTGCCAGCAGCGCCGGGACTAGCGGGACCTACGAGCAGTACTTC. Translated, it gives CASSAGTSGTYEQYF.

This sequence joins TRBV2 and TRBJ2-7; 9 positions agree with TRBD1. Germline V gene data show CDR1 as SNHLY and CDR2 as FYNNEI. The CDR3 contains 15 residues. V shed 4 bases and J 3 bases; nucleotides not matched to a gene: 7. CDR3 DNA sequence: TGTGCCAGCAGTGTATGGGACAGGGCTATCTACGAGCAGTACGTC. Translated, it gives CASSVWDRAIYEQYV.

The chain recombines TRBV10-3 with TRBJ2-7, with 13 nucleotides matching TRBD2. The CDR3 length is 13 residues. The V gene end was trimmed by 8 bases and the J gene end by 6 bases; junction bases not matched to a gene: 4. From germline, CDR1 is ENHRY and CDR2 SYGVKD. CDR3 coding DNA: TGTGCCATCTCGGGGACTAGCGGGATCGAGCAGTACTTC. Its translation is CAISGTSGIEQYF.

This clonotype was counted only a few times. The chain uses TRBV20-1 and TRBJ2-4, with D unresolved. The germline V gene encodes CDR1 DFQATT and CDR2 SNEGSKA (reference sequence). With 0 bases removed from V and 3 bases from J, the gap between germline ends came to 12 bases. This CDR3 comprises 15 residues. CDR3 nucleotides: TGCAGTGCTAGAGATCGATTTGGCAGCAAAAACATTCAGTACTTC. Protein: CSARDRFGSKNIQYF.

The chain combines TRBV12-5 with TRBJ2-3; the match to TRBD2 covers 14 bases. This CDR3 region has 16 residues. V was clipped by 6 bases and J by 4 bases; unmatched bases: 6. Germline V CDR1 and CDR2: LGHNT, FRNRAP. The CDR3 nucleotides are TGTGCTAGTGGCCTACCGGGACTAGCGGGAGCAGATACGCAGTATTTT. Translation: CASGLPGLAGADTQYF.

The chain couples TRBV29-1 to TRBJ2-5; 9 bases line up with TRBD1. The CDR3 contains 13 residues. Germline V CDR1 and CDR2: SQVTM, ANQGSEA. CDR3 DNA: TGCAGGTATGGGACAGGGAGGCTGGAGACCCAGTACTTC. Translated, it gives CRYGTGRLETQYF.